Listed below are T cell receptor beta chains from one sample, sequenced in a study of blood T cell repertoires in COVID-19. TCRdb's table, derived via immunoSEQ multiplex PCR, lists solely in-frame clones and lacks some. This sample has approximately 250,000 clones; around nine tenths occur once, and the top ten carry 0.83%. Sample: peripheral blood. These receptors were collected from a man aged 25 to 45 with COVID-19, enrolled during active disease. Each CDR3 is given with its conserved first and last residue. Each record gives: CDR3 protein, CDR3 DNA, clone size, D gene, J gene, V gene. The D gene is left open where the match is weak. A row's size may be missing; if present it is once, few, many or a size class.

CASSFPGTGPYEQYF | TGTGCCAGCAGCTTTCCGGGGACAGGGCCCTACGAGCAGTACTTC | NA | TRBD1 | TRBJ2-7 | TRBV5-4
CASSFRKGEKLFF | TGTGCCAGCAGCTTCAGGAAGGGGGAAAAACTGTTTTTT | NA | NA | TRBJ1-4 | TRBV7-9
CASSYRQGSFGYTF | TGTGCCAGCAGTTACCGACAGGGATCTTTCGGCTACACCTTC | few | TRBD1 | TRBJ1-2 | TRBV6-5
CASNSRDRDTDTQYF | TGTGCCAGCAATTCACGGGACAGAGACACAGATACGCAGTATTTT | NA | TRBD1 | TRBJ2-3 | TRBV9
CASSERGYEQYF | TGTGCCAGCAGTGAAAGGGGATACGAGCAGTACTTC | NA | NA | TRBJ2-7 | TRBV6-1
CAIATTNTGELFF | TGTGCCATCGCGACAACGAACACCGGGGAGCTGTTTTTT | NA | NA | TRBJ2-2 | TRBV10-3
CASKTGTEYGYTF | TGTGCCAGCAAAACCGGGACAGAGTATGGCTACACCTTC | NA | TRBD1 | TRBJ1-2 | TRBV28
CAGSAPGQGRGYTF | TGTGCCGGCAGCGCCCCGGGACAGGGACGTGGCTACACCTTC | NA | TRBD1 | TRBJ1-2 | TRBV5-4
CASSYSDRYFTEAFF | TGTGCCAGCAGTTACTCGGACAGATACTTCACTGAAGCTTTCTTT | once | NA | TRBJ1-1 | TRBV6-2/TRBV6-3
CASSLVAGQGEDGYTF | TGTGCCAGCAGCTTGGTTGCGGGACAGGGGGAAGATGGCTACACCTTC | NA | TRBD1 | TRBJ1-2 | TRBV5-4
CASSNDRGIAEAFF | TGTGCCAGCAGTAACGACAGGGGTATCGCTGAAGCTTTCTTT | NA | TRBD1 | TRBJ1-1 | TRBV6-5
CASSSHPLATEAFF | TGCGCCAGCAGCTCACATCCCCTCGCCACTGAAGCTTTCTTT | few | NA | TRBJ1-1 | TRBV5-1
CASSRTGAAKNIQYF | TGTGCCAGCAGCCGGACAGGTGCAGCCAAAAACATTCAGTACTTC | NA | TRBD1 | TRBJ2-4 | TRBV9
CAWSLDSSYNSPLHF | TGTGCCTGGAGTTTGGACAGCTCCTATAATTCACCCCTCCACTTT | NA | NA | TRBJ1-6 | TRBV30
CASTGTSEAFF | TGCGCCAGCACCGGGACTTCTGAAGCTTTCTTT | NA | NA | TRBJ1-1 | TRBV10-2
CASSFGQRGSTEAFF | TGTGCCAGCAGCTTTGGACAGAGGGGATCCACTGAAGCTTTCTTT | NA | NA | TRBJ1-1 | TRBV7-2
CASSRVAGLQETQYF | TGCGCCAGCTCCCGAGTAGCGGGGTTACAAGAGACCCAGTACTTC | NA | TRBD2 | TRBJ2-5 | TRBV10-1
CASSSSGGQPSYEQYF | TGCGCCAGCAGCTCTAGCGGGGGCCAACCCTCCTACGAGCAGTACTTC | NA | TRBD2 | TRBJ2-7 | TRBV5-1
CASSQGQGGKTQYF | TGCGCCAGCAGCCAAGGTCAGGGGGGAAAGACCCAGTACTTC | once | NA | TRBJ2-5 | TRBV4-1
CASSVDPDIIGNTIYF | TGTGCCAGCAGCGTAGATCCAGACATCATTGGAAACACCATATATTTT | NA | NA | TRBJ1-3 | TRBV9
CASSEEGSGGFYEQYF | TGTGCCAGCAGCGAAGAGGGTAGCGGGGGGTTCTACGAGCAGTACTTC | NA | TRBD2 | TRBJ2-7 | TRBV7-2
CASSPMGGSGTNGELFF | TGCGCCAGCAGCCCTATGGGTGGTAGCGGGACAAACGGGGAGCTGTTTTTT | NA | TRBD2 | TRBJ2-2 | TRBV5-1
CASSVTGNTEAFF | TGTGCCAGTAGTGTGACAGGGAACACTGAAGCTTTCTTT | NA | NA | TRBJ1-1 | TRBV19
CATSRGQGGTQYF | TGTGCCACCAGCCGTGGACAGGGTGGAACCCAGTACTTC | NA | TRBD1 | TRBJ2-5 | TRBV24-1
CASSWRGGREETQYF | TGTGCCAGCAGCTGGCGGGGGGGCCGCGAAGAGACCCAGTACTTC | NA | TRBD2 | TRBJ2-5 | TRBV9
CAISLSGGAADTQYF | TGTGCCATCAGCCTAAGCGGGGGGGCGGCAGATACGCAGTATTTT | NA | TRBD2 | TRBJ2-3 | TRBV10-3
CSVQGRQNTEAFF | TGCAGCGTACAGGGTCGGCAGAACACTGAAGCTTTCTTT | NA | NA | TRBJ1-1 | TRBV29-1
CAWSLGGTGNTIYF | TGTGCCTGGAGTCTCGGGGGAACCGGAAACACCATATATTTT | NA | NA | TRBJ1-3 | TRBV30
CASSWAGGPSTDTQYF | TGTGCCAGCAGCTGGGCGGGGGGTCCTAGCACAGATACGCAGTATTTT | once | TRBD2 | TRBJ2-3 | TRBV5-6
CTSSQDRARGTDTQYF | TGCACCAGCAGCCAAGATCGCGCGCGGGGGACAGATACGCAGTATTTT | NA | NA | TRBJ2-3 | TRBV1
CASSFGQGGETQYF | TGCGCCAGCAGCTTCGGACAGGGTGGAGAGACCCAGTACTTC | NA | TRBD1 | TRBJ2-5 | TRBV5-1
CASRPHGRADTQYF | TGTGCCAGTAGACCCCATGGGAGGGCAGATACGCAGTATTTT | NA | TRBD2 | TRBJ2-3 | TRBV19
CASERAGTGELFF | TGTGCCAGCGAGAGGGCAGGCACCGGGGAGCTGTTTTTT | NA | NA | TRBJ2-2 | TRBV6-5
CATSPTGSGTDTQYF | TGTGCCACCAGTCCAACAGGGTCCGGCACAGATACGCAGTATTTT | NA | NA | TRBJ2-3 | TRBV24-1
CASSFRPGQGEYGYTF | TGTGCCAGCAGCTTCCGACCGGGACAGGGGGAGTATGGCTACACCTTC | NA | TRBD1 | TRBJ1-2 | TRBV5-4
CASSPQTGRGEQYF | TGTGCCAGCAGCCCTCAGACAGGTCGAGGAGAGCAGTACTTC | NA | NA | TRBJ2-7 | TRBV9
CASGTGGPFGEKLFF | TGTGCCAGCGGGACAGGGGGCCCATTTGGCGAAAAACTGTTTTTT | NA | TRBD1 | TRBJ1-4 | TRBV6-5
CASSLDGLATDTQYF | TGCGCCAGCAGCTTGGATGGACTAGCTACAGATACGCAGTATTTT | NA | TRBD2 | TRBJ2-3 | TRBV5-1
CASSLASNTGELFF | TGTGCCAGCAGCTTGGCGTCCAACACCGGGGAGCTGTTTTTT | NA | NA | TRBJ2-2 | TRBV5-4
CASSEDRATYGYTF | TGTGCCAGCAGCGAGGACAGGGCGACCTATGGCTACACCTTC | NA | TRBD1 | TRBJ1-2 | TRBV11-2
CASSLDRASGNTIYF | TGTGCCAGCTCGCTGGACAGGGCCTCTGGAAACACCATATATTTT | NA | TRBD1 | TRBJ1-3 | TRBV18
CASSQERGPAFF | TGTGCCAGCAGCCAAGAGCGGGGCCCAGCTTTCTTT | NA | NA | TRBJ1-1 | TRBV3-1/TRBV3-2
CASTSGWLQYF | TGTGCCAGCACTTCCGGGTGGCTCCAGTACTTC | NA | NA | TRBJ2-5 | TRBV6-6
CASSPLQGLAGTYNEQFF | TGTGCCAGCTCACCACTGCAGGGACTAGCGGGAACCTACAATGAGCAGTTCTTC | NA | TRBD2 | TRBJ2-1 | TRBV18
CASSESGGSYEQYF | TGCGCCAGCAGTGAAAGCGGGGGGTCCTACGAGCAGTACTTC | NA | TRBD2 | TRBJ2-7 | TRBV10-1
CASMGQIISTDTQYF | TGTGCCAGCATGGGACAGATCATTAGCACAGATACGCAGTATTTT | NA | TRBD1 | TRBJ2-3 | TRBV28
CASSLASSVNEQFF | TGTGCCAGCAGCTTAGCCTCTAGCGTAAATGAGCAGTTCTTC | NA | NA | TRBJ2-1 | TRBV7-9
CASSLQGFNEQYF | TGTGCCAGCAGCCTACAGGGATTCAACGAGCAGTACTTC | NA | NA | TRBJ2-7 | TRBV6-6
CASSLRTGDGNTIYF | TGCGCCAGCAGCTTAAGGACAGGAGACGGAAACACCATATATTTT | NA | TRBD1 | TRBJ1-3 | TRBV5-1
CASSARPTENTEAFF | TGTGCCAGCAGCGCGAGACCTACAGAGAACACTGAAGCTTTCTTT | NA | NA | TRBJ1-1 | TRBV9
CASSYSGRVNYGYTF | TGTGCCAGCAGTTACTCTGGCAGGGTGAACTATGGCTACACCTTC | NA | NA | TRBJ1-2 | TRBV6-6